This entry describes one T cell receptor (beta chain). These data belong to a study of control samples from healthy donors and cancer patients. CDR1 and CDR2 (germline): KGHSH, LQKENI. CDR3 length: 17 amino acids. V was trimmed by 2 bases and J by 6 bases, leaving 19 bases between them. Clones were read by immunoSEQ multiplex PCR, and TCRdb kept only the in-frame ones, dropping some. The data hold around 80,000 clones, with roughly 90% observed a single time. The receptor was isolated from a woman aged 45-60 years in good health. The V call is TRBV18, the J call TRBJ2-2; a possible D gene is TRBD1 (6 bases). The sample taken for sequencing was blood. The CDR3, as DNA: TGTGCCAGCTCACCAAGAATGTCAGGGGATAGTTCCGGGGAGCTGTTTTTT. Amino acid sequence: CASSPRMSGDSSGELFF. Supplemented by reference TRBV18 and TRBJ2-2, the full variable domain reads NAGVMQNPRHLVRRRGQEARLRCSPMKGHSHVYWYRQLPEEGLKFMVYLQKENIIDESGMPKERFSAEFPKEGPSILRIQQVVRGDSAAYFCASSPRMSGDSSGELFFGEGSRLTVL.